This T cell receptor beta chain is drawn from a study of neurological immune-mediated disorders. Study-level findings and limits: No CDR3 amino acid sequences recurred among expanded clones across subjects, suggesting private repertoires in all groups.

The cDNA was produced through 5'RACE with 10-nucleotide random UMIs. The yield of each sequencing run was over 200 million TCR-beta sequences from 15-18 subjects. TCRdb called the 5' RACE reads again in MiXCR, with one record for every CDR3 protein. The table lists about 76,000 distinct CDR3 sequences, under 20% of them singletons. This clonotype has ten or more counts. Antigen: not known. This CDR3 contains 12 residues. Germline values: CDR1 DFQATT, CDR2 SNEGSKA (reference sequence). V lost 3 bases, J lost 4 bases, and 9 bases lay in between. The receptor's source is a woman between 40 and 50 years old in good health. The specimen sequenced was PBMCs. V is TRBV20-1 and J is TRBJ1-1; no definite D call. CDR3 in DNA: TGCAGTGCTAGTTGGGAGGTCACTGAAGCTTTCTTT. Its translation is CSASWEVTEAFF.